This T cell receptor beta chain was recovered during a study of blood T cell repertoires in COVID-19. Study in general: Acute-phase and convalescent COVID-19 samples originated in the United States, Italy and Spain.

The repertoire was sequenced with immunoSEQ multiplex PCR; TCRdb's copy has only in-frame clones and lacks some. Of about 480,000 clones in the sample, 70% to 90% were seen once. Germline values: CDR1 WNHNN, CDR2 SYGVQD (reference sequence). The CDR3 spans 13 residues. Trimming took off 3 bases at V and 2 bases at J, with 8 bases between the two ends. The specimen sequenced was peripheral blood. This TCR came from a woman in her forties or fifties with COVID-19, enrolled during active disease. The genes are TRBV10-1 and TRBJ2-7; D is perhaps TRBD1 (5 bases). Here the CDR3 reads CASSDQGAYEQYF. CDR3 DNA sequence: TGCGCCAGCAGTGACCAGGGTGCCTACGAGCAGTACTTC.